The 24 T cell receptor beta chains given below trace back to one sample, sequenced in a study of low-dose radiotherapy and immunotherapy resistance in tumors. Primers used for first-strand cDNA, a TRAV- and TRBV-specific set, covered both alpha and beta chains. Using a constant-region primer together with a V-primer adapter, TCRs were subjected to roughly 20 PCR cycles of amplification. TCRdb itself ran the reads through MiXCR, one entry per CDR3 protein. The data hold under 90,000 distinct CDR3 sequences, with roughly a sixth observed a single time. Regarding time point: before trial treatment. The sequencing here drew on PBMCs, taken before treatment. The source of these receptors is a male donor with prostate cancer.

The table lists this clonotype with many counts. The chain is built from TRBV14 and TRBJ2-5, with D possibly TRBD2 on 6 matching bases. The CDR3 runs to 14 residues. The V end was cut by 0 bases, the J end by 5 bases, with 10 bases between. Germline V lookup: CDR1 SGHDN, CDR2 FVKESK. CDR3 sequence (DNA): TGTGCCAGCAGCCAAGATCTAGCGCGGGAGACCCAGTACTTC. Its protein product is CASSQDLARETQYF. Drawing the rest from reference TRBV14 and TRBJ2-5, the complete variable domain is EAGVTQFPSHSVIEKGQTVTLRCDPISGHDNLYWYRRVMGKEIKFLLHFVKESKQDESGMPNNRFLAERTGGTYSTLKVQPAELEDSGVYFCASSQDLARETQYFGPGTRLLVL.

The rearrangement links TRBV12-3 or TRBV12-4 to TRBJ1-5; 7 bases align to TRBD1. The CDR3 spans 13 residues. V was clipped by 6 bases and J by 7 bases; unmatched bases: 6. CDR3 coding DNA: TGTGCCAGCAGAAGGGGGCCGGGGCAGCCCCAGCATTTT. It encodes CASRRGPGQPQHF.

The table lists this clonotype with many counts. In DNA, the CDR3 is TGCGCCAGCAGCTTGGGCTGGACAGAGCAGTTCTTC. Its protein product is CASSLGWTEQFF. The chain joins TRBV5-1 to TRBJ2-1; tentatively, D is TRBD1 (5 bases). Germline V lookup: CDR1 SGHRS, CDR2 YFSETQ. V lost 0 bases, J lost 10 bases, and 8 bases lay in between. The CDR3 loop spans 12 amino acids. Drawing the rest from reference TRBV5-1 and TRBJ2-1, the complete variable domain is KAGVTQTPRYLIKTRGQQVTLSCSPISGHRSVSWYQQTPGQGLQFLFEYFSETQRNKGNFPGRFSGRQFSNSRSEMNVSTLELGDSALYLCASSLGWTEQFFGPGTRLTVL.

As regards this clonotype: It differs at one base from a far larger clone, so likely a read error. This sequence joins TRBV13 and TRBJ1-5; D is undetermined. Germline V lookup: CDR1 PRHDT, CDR2 FYEKMQ (reference sequence). The CDR3 runs 13 residues. The V end lost 2 bases, the J end lost 6 bases, and 8 bases lay between the germline ends. CDR3: CASSLTDGQPQHF. CDR3 coding DNA: TGTGCCAGCAGCTTAACTGATGGTCAGCCCCAGCATTTT.

By its share, this clonotype is medium-sized. The chain links TRBV5-4 to TRBJ2-5; D unclear. V lost 4 bases and J lost 4, with 11 bases in between. This CDR3 comprises 13 residues. Germline-derived CDR1 and CDR2 are SGHNT and YYREEE (reference sequence). DNA for the CDR3: TGTGCCAGCAGCCTAGTCGGTAGAGAGACCCAGTACTTC. Protein sequence: CASSLVGRETQYF.

This clonotype was counted at least ten times. One end of the junction is discordant with germline, which a read error may explain. The chain has TRBV7-3 and TRBJ2-2, with 10 bases identical to TRBD1. The CDR3 sequence is 12 residues long. From germline, CDR1 is SGHTA and CDR2 FQGTGA. CDR3 nucleotides: TGTGCCAGCAGCTCTGGGACAGGGGACCTGTTTTTT. This encodes CASSSGTGDLFF. The full variable domain, in which reference TRBV7-3 and TRBJ2-2 provide the parts outside the CDR3, is GAGVSQTPSNKVTEKGKYVELRCDPISGHTALYWYRQSLGQGPEFLIYFQGTGAADDSGLPNDRFFAVRPEGSVSTLKIQRTERGDSAVYLCASSSGTGDLFFGEGSRLTVL.

A note on this clonotype: With a far larger clone one base away, a read error is the likely cause. This chain connects TRBV7-6 to TRBJ2-7; 11 bases fit TRBD2. CDR3 length: 15 amino acids. The V gene's germline CDR1 is SGHVS and CDR2 FNYEAQ. V trimming: 5 bases; J trimming: 4 bases; junction bases outside the gene matches: 7. The CDR3 loop is CASSPSGLAVYEQYF. The CDR3 nucleotides are TGTGCCAGCAGCCCGTCGGGACTAGCGGTTTACGAGCAGTACTTC.

This clonotype has ten or more counts. The chain has TRBV19 and TRBJ1-2; 8 nucleotides agree with TRBD1. V lost 6 bases to trimming and J lost 8 bases; unmatched junction nucleotides: 17. The CDR3 spans 16 residues. The V gene's germline CDR1 is LNHDA and CDR2 SQIVND (reference sequence). Here the CDR3 reads CASSPWRDRSQLGYTF. The CDR3 nucleotides are TGTGCCAGTAGCCCATGGCGGGACAGGTCCCAATTAGGCTACACCTTC.

To note about this clonotype: A clone one base away is much larger, so this may be a read error. The J gene is TRBJ2-1, the V gene TRBV7-9; 7 bases are a match to TRBD2. The CDR3 has 13 amino acids. Germline trimming cut 8 bases from V and 10 bases from J; bases unmatched to any gene: 11. Germline lookup yields CDR1 SEHNR and CDR2 FQNEAQ (reference sequence). The DNA for the CDR3 is TGTGCCAGCGGGGCGGGGGAAAACTACGAGCAGTTCTTC. Its protein is CASGAGENYEQFF.

This clonotype occurred many times. This chain links TRBV11-2 with TRBJ2-7, with 11 bases matching TRBD1. With V trimmed by 5 bases and J by 5 bases, 8 bases remained unmatched. Germline V gene data show CDR1 as SGHAT and CDR2 as FQNNGV. The CDR3 is 15 amino acids. The chain's CDR3 is CASSRGDRGFDEQYF. In DNA form, the CDR3 reads TGTGCCAGCAGCCGCGGGGACAGGGGGTTCGACGAGCAGTACTTC.

This clonotype was detected ten times or more. V gene TRBV4-1 combines with J gene TRBJ2-7, with D perhaps assigned TRBD1 or TRBD2 (6 bases each). Per germline, CDR1 MGHRA and CDR2 YSYEKL. Trimming stripped 2 bases from V and 4 bases from J, with 12 bases between. The CDR3 spans 14 residues. This CDR3 is CASSQLGGDYEQYF. The CDR3 region has the DNA TGCGCCAGCAGCCAACTCGGGGGCGATTACGAGCAGTACTTC.

This clonotype was counted many times. The chain is built from TRBV6-5 and TRBJ2-6; D unclear. V was trimmed by 5 bases and J by 1 base, leaving 6 bases between them. The CDR3 is 14 residues long. Per germline, CDR1 MNHEY and CDR2 SVGAGI. The DNA for the CDR3 is TGTGCCAGCAGTGCCCGGTCTGGGGCCAACGTCCTGACTTTC. It encodes CASSARSGANVLTF.

This clonotype occurred many times. The chain uses TRBV6-1 and TRBJ2-2; 7 bases align to TRBD1. J was trimmed by 5 bases and V by 6 bases; bases with no gene match: 6. Per germline, CDR1 MNHNS and CDR2 SASEGT. The CDR3 runs 14 residues. The CDR3 coding sequence is TGTGCCAGCAGAAAGGGACAGCCTACCGGGGAGCTGTTTTTT. Encoded protein: CASRKGQPTGELFF.

In regard to this clonotype: A far more abundant clone sits one base away, making this likely a read error. This chain links TRBV10-1 with TRBJ1-1; weak D call: TRBD1 (5 bases). The CDR3 length is 15 residues. Looked up from germline, CDR1 is WNHNN and CDR2 is SYGVQD (reference sequence). The CDR3 DNA reads TGTGTCAGCAGGATAGTTGCAGGGACGAACACTGAAGCTTTCTTT. This translates into CVSRIVAGTNTEAFF.

This clonotype was seen many times. The chain links TRBV5-1 to TRBJ2-1; 10 bases match TRBD1. Trimming at V came to 7 bases and at J to 3 bases, leaving 1 base not matched to a gene. CDR3 size: 13 residues. The germline V gene has CDR1 SGHRS and CDR2 YFSETQ. The CDR3 reads CASRDRGYNEQFF. The CDR3 DNA follows: TGCGCCAGCCGGGACAGGGGCTACAATGAGCAGTTCTTC. Full variable domain (remainder filled in from reference TRBV5-1 and TRBJ2-1): KAGVTQTPRYLIKTRGQQVTLSCSPISGHRSVSWYQQTPGQGLQFLFEYFSETQRNKGNFPGRFSGRQFSNSRSEMNVSTLELGDSALYLCASRDRGYNEQFFGPGTRLTVL.

This clonotype was found many times. This CDR3 is CASSSGTALNEQFF. The DNA of the CDR3 is TGTGCCAGCAGCTCCGGGACAGCGCTCAATGAGCAGTTCTTC. The chain couples TRBV3-1 to TRBJ2-1; 7 bases are a match to TRBD1. The CDR3 has 14 amino acids. V was clipped by 5 bases and J by 6 bases; unmatched bases: 7. The germline CDR1 and CDR2 sequences are LGHDT and YNNKEL (reference sequence).

The chain has TRBV5-6 and TRBJ2-3; 12 bases are shared with TRBD1. The germline V gene has CDR1 SGHDT and CDR2 YYEEEE. Trimming removed 4 bases from V and 2 bases from J; junction bases left unmatched: 5. The length of the CDR3 is 16 residues. CDR3 amino acids: CASSRDRGHITDTQYF. The CDR3 nucleotides read TGTGCCAGCAGCCGGGACAGGGGGCATATCACAGATACGCAGTATTTT.

This clonotype was detected many times. This chain uses TRBV29-1 with TRBJ2-6; 7 bases match TRBD2. CDR3 length equals 16 residues. Germline-derived CDR1 and CDR2 are SQVTM and ANQGSEA. V shed 3 bases and J 2 bases; nucleotides not matched to a gene: 7. The CDR3 spells CSVDSREVPGANVLTF. CDR3 nucleotide sequence: TGCAGCGTTGACTCCCGGGAGGTCCCTGGGGCCAACGTCCTGACTTTC.

This clonotype was seen repeatedly, ten times or more. The chain combines TRBV11-2 with TRBJ2-1, with 15 bases fitting TRBD2. CDR1 SGHAT and CDR2 FQNNGV come from the germline V gene. V dropped 5 bases and J dropped 10; count of bases not matched to a gene: 18. This CDR3 is 19 amino acids long. CDR3 DNA sequence: TGTGCCAGCAGCACTCGGACTAGCGGGGGGGCCTGGGCTACAAGGGAGCAGTTCTTC. As protein: CASSTRTSGGAWATREQFF. The whole variable domain, remainder taken from reference TRBV11-2 and TRBJ2-1, is EAGVAQSPRYKIIEKRQSVAFWCNPISGHATLYWYQQILGQGPKLLIQFQNNGVVDDSQLPKDRFSAERLKGVDSTLKIQPAKLEDSAVYLCASSTRTSGGAWATREQFFGPGTRLTVL.

This clonotype rates as medium-sized. The J gene is TRBJ2-6, the V gene TRBV6-1; D call uncertain. This CDR3 has 15 amino acids. The V gene's germline CDR1 is MNHNS and CDR2 SASEGT. Trimming pared 3 bases from V and 0 bases from J, leaving 6 bases between. CDR3 region: CASSETNSGANVLTF. The CDR3 region has the DNA TGTGCCAGCAGTGAGACAAACTCTGGGGCCAACGTCCTGACTTTC.

Turning to this clonotype: Only one base separates this from a far larger clonotype, so it likely reflects a read error. The chain employs TRBV16 and TRBJ2-2; D could derive from TRBD1 or TRBD2 (5 bases each). Germline assignment: CDR1 KGHSY and CDR2 FQNENV. The CDR3 totals 15 residues. CDR3 in amino acids: CASSLVTGFTGEMFF. The CDR3 coding sequence is TGTGCCAGCAGCTTAGTTACAGGTTTTACCGGGGAGATGTTTTTT.

The table lists this clonotype with many counts. The V gene is TRBV12-3 or TRBV12-4, the J gene TRBJ1-3, with a possible D match to TRBD1 (5 bases). V was clipped by 5 bases and J by 4 bases, with 15 bases between them. The CDR3 length is 15 residues. As DNA, the CDR3 is TGTGCCAGCAGTCACAGAGGGGTTTCCGGAAACACCATATATTTT. Its protein is CASSHRGVSGNTIYF.

This clonotype was picked up many times. J is TRBJ2-6 and V is TRBV6-1; D is unresolved. The V and J ends lost 10 bases and 0 bases respectively, with 7 bases between them. Germline V CDR1 and CDR2: MNHNS, SASEGT. CDR3 size: 13 residues. The DNA for the CDR3 is TGTGCCACAGTATCCTCTGGGGCCAACGTCCTGACTTTC. Residues: CATVSSGANVLTF.

At least ten counts were recorded for this clonotype. The chain has TRBV10-3 and TRBJ1-3, with D possibly TRBD1 on 5 matching bases. The CDR3 runs 15 residues. Trimming took off 0 bases at V and 2 bases at J, with 8 bases between the two ends. Germline assignment: CDR1 ENHRY and CDR2 SYGVKD. CDR3 loop: CAISESRGAGNTIYF. The CDR3 bases are TGTGCCATCAGTGAGTCACGAGGGGCTGGAAACACCATATATTTT.